Below, 14 T cell receptor beta chains from the same sample are listed, as sequenced in a study of cytomegalovirus exposure and HLA in healthy donors. Vbeta (60) and Jbeta (13) primers were used in the PCR. TCRdb's copy holds only in-frame clones and misses some; the assay was immunoSEQ multiplex PCR. The table lists some 180,000 clones, 80% to 90% of them singletons. Material: PBMCs. The receptors were gathered from a man aged 40-49 years in good health and CMV-seropositive.

The chain recombines TRBV25-1 with TRBJ2-3; the match to TRBD2 covers 13 bases. Germline loops: CDR1 MGHDK, CDR2 SYGVNS. The CDR3 spans 15 residues. V shed 6 bases and J 3 bases; nucleotides not matched to a gene: 3. The CDR3 DNA is TGTGCCAGCAGCCGGACTAGCGGGAGTACAGATACGCAGTATTTT. Translated, it gives CASSRTSGSTDTQYF. The whole variable domain, remainder taken from reference TRBV25-1 and TRBJ2-3, is EADIYQTPRYLVIGTGKKITLECSQTMGHDKMYWYQQDPGMELHLIHYSYGVNSTEKGDLSSESTVSRIRTEHFPLTLESARPSHTSQYLCASSRTSGSTDTQYFGPGTRLTVL.

This chain connects TRBV19 to TRBJ2-1, with 8 nucleotides matching TRBD2. The germline gives CDR1 LNHDA, CDR2 SQIVND (reference sequence). The CDR3 loop spans 15 amino acids. After removal of 4 bases from V and 4 bases from J, the junction contained 6 bases not matched to a gene. CDR3: CASSTLAGPYNEQFF. CDR3 sequence (DNA): TGTGCCAGTAGTACCCTAGCGGGCCCTTACAATGAGCAGTTCTTC.

This clone was detected once. The J gene is TRBJ1-2, the V gene TRBV5-1; no reliable D call. Per germline, CDR1 SGHRS and CDR2 YFSETQ. This CDR3 has 14 amino acids. Trimming took off 2 bases at V and 4 bases at J, with 12 bases between the two ends. CDR3 sequence (DNA): TGCGCCAGCAGCTTCGGGGAGGTGGGCTATGGCTACACCTTC. It yields the protein CASSFGEVGYGYTF.

The V gene is TRBV12-1, the J gene TRBJ2-7; TRBD2 reflects the table's D call only, with no check against the DNA. TRBV12-1 is termed a pseudogene. This CDR3 has 17 residues. The CDR3 DNA reads as TGTGCCAGCACCGCAACGTCAGAGCGGGAGTTCTCCCACGAGCAGTACTTC. Translating it yields CASTATSEREFSHEQYF.

This rearrangement joins TRBV7-2 to TRBJ2-3, with 12 bases matching TRBD1. V lost 5 bases, J lost 5 bases, and 2 bases stayed unmatched. The CDR3 covers 14 residues. The germline gives CDR1 SGHTA, CDR2 FQGNSA. The CDR3 region has the DNA TGTGCCAGCAGCCGGGACAGGGGGCAAGATACGCAGTATTTT. Its protein is CASSRDRGQDTQYF.

This clone was picked up a small number of times. The chain carries TRBV7-3 and TRBJ2-3; 7 bases map to TRBD2. V was pared by 3 bases and J by 11 bases, with 14 bases of the junction left unmatched. Germline values: CDR1 SGHTA, CDR2 FQGTGA. The CDR3 length is 15 residues. CDR3 nucleotide sequence: TGTGCCAGCAGCTTGACCCTAGCGGCCTTAGGGGAGCAGTATTTT. Amino acid sequence: CASSLTLAALGEQYF.

The V gene is TRBV5-4, the J gene TRBJ1-1, with D perhaps TRBD1 (6 bases). CDR1 and CDR2 from the germline V gene are SGHNT and YYREEE (reference sequence). The CDR3 sequence is 14 residues long. Trimming removed 4 bases from V and 5 bases from J, with 15 bases in between. The CDR3, as DNA: TGTGCCAGCAGCCCGGGGGGGCTGGTTACTGAAGCTTTCTTT. It specifies CASSPGGLVTEAFF.

The rearrangement links TRBV5-6 to TRBJ2-7, with D possibly matching TRBD1 (5 bases). The CDR3 covers 14 residues. Germline CDR1 SGHDT, CDR2 YYEEEE. V lost 3 bases and J 4 bases, leaving 14 bases between the germline ends. CDR3 nucleotide sequence: TGTGCCAGCAGCTCGGTTAGGGGTAGGTACGAGCAGTACTTC. Its translation is CASSSVRGRYEQYF. Filled out from reference TRBV5-6 and TRBJ2-7, the complete variable domain reads DAGVTQSPTHLIKTRGQQVTLRCSPKSGHDTVSWYQQALGQGPQFIFQYYEEEERQRGNFPDRFSGHQFPNYSSELNVNALLLGDSALYLCASSSVRGRYEQYFGPGTRLTVT.

The V and J genes are TRBV7-2 and TRBJ1-5; the match to TRBD1 covers 7 bases. The junction had 11 bases not matched to a gene; V was cut back by 5 bases and J by 4 bases. Germline V gene lookup returns CDR1 SGHTA and CDR2 FQGNSA. CDR3 length: 16 amino acids. CDR3 nucleotide sequence: TGTGCCAGCAGCCTGGGTCCGGGACAGACGAATCAGCCCCAGCATTTT. This codes for CASSLGPGQTNQPQHF.

The count of this clone is one. Here the CDR3 DNA reads TGTGCCAGCAGTTTATCTAGCGGGTACCTCACAATGACGCAGTTCTTC. Amino acids: CASSLSSGYLTMTQFF. V is TRBV27 and J is TRBJ2-1; 7 bases match TRBD2. The CDR3 has 16 residues. The V segment lost 0 bases and the J segment 12 bases; nucleotides outside the gene matches: 14. CDR1 and CDR2 (germline): MNHEY, SMNVEV (reference sequence).

The V gene is TRBV2, the J gene TRBJ2-7, with 10 bases lining up with TRBD2. CDR1 is SNHLY, CDR2 FYNNEI, per germline. The CDR3 covers 15 residues. The J segment lost 3 bases and the V segment lost 4 bases, leaving 6 bases of the junction unmatched. The CDR3 protein is CASSASSGRFYEQYF. CDR3 DNA: TGTGCCAGCAGTGCCTCTAGCGGGAGATTCTACGAGCAGTACTTC.

This chain uses TRBV5-1 with TRBJ2-7; 7 bases align to TRBD1. In germline, CDR1 is SGHRS, CDR2 YFSETQ. The ends lost 4 bases at V and 5 bases at J; junction bases unmatched: 12. The CDR3 consists of 15 residues. This chain's CDR3 is CASSTMDRHSNEQYF. CDR3 nucleotides: TGCGCCAGCAGCACCATGGACAGGCACTCGAACGAGCAGTACTTC.

The rearrangement links TRBV6-6 to TRBJ1-1, with D tentatively TRBD1 (5 bases). The germline V and J ends were trimmed by 6 bases and 5 bases, with 10 bases remaining between them. The CDR3 loop spans 12 amino acids. The germline CDR1 and CDR2 sequences are MNHNY and SVGAGI (reference sequence). The CDR3 protein is CASSLPGTEAFF. CDR3 sequence (DNA): TGTGCCAGCAGCCTCCCAGGGACTGAAGCTTTCTTT.

The chain recombines TRBV25-1 with TRBJ2-1, with 7 bases matching TRBD2. Germline V gene sequence: CDR1 MGHDK, CDR2 SYGVNS. CDR3 length: 14 amino acids. The junction had 5 bases not matched to a gene; V was cut back by 6 bases and J by 3 bases. For the CDR3, the DNA is TGTGCCAGCAGCCCTGGGGGGGGCTACAATGAGCAGTTCTTC. Amino acid sequence: CASSPGGGYNEQFF.